These 16 T cell receptor beta chains came from one sample sequenced in a study of blood T cell repertoires in COVID-19. Generated by immunoSEQ multiplex PCR, the TCRdb table keeps only in-frame clones and is missing some. The profile shows more than 200,000 clones, 70% to 85% of them singletons. Input material: peripheral blood. The receptor set was obtained from a woman in her 40s with active or convalescent COVID-19.

J is TRBJ1-6 and V is TRBV7-9; 8 bases fit TRBD1. Germline CDR1 SEHNR, CDR2 FQNEAQ (reference sequence). The CDR3 consists of 13 residues. With 5 bases clipped from V and 8 bases from J, the junction kept 2 bases outside the gene matches. The CDR3 sequence is CASSGQGDSPLHF. The CDR3 DNA reads as TGTGCCAGCAGCGGACAGGGCGATTCACCCCTCCACTTT.

The chain carries TRBV19 and TRBJ1-4; 9 bases are a match to TRBD1. The J segment lost 1 base and the V segment lost 7 bases, leaving 13 bases of the junction unmatched. Germline lookup yields CDR1 LNHDA and CDR2 SQIVND (reference sequence). The CDR3 sequence is 18 residues long. The CDR3 protein is CASKTGTGIIRTNEKLFF. The CDR3 DNA sequence: TGTGCCAGTAAAACCGGGACAGGGATTATCAGAACTAATGAAAAACTGTTTTTT.

The V gene is TRBV7-9, the J gene TRBJ1-2, with 9 bases matching TRBD1. V was clipped by 3 bases and J by 5 bases; unmatched bases: 1. The CDR3 is made up of 13 amino acids. The V gene's germline CDR1 is SEHNR and CDR2 FQNEAQ (reference sequence). The CDR3 protein is CASSFGQGYGYTF. The CDR3 region has the DNA TGTGCCAGCAGCTTTGGACAGGGGTATGGCTACACCTTC. Complete variable domain (other parts from reference TRBV7-9 and TRBJ1-2): DTGVSQNPRHKITKRGQNVTFRCDPISEHNRLYWYRQTLGQGPEFLTYFQNEAQLEKSRLLSDRFSAERPKGSFSTLEIQRTEQGDSAMYLCASSFGQGYGYTFGSGTRLTVV.

The rearrangement joins TRBV29-1 to TRBJ2-3; the match to TRBD1 covers 12 bases. Unmatched junction bases numbered 0, after V lost 6 bases and J lost 2 bases. From germline, CDR1 is SQVTM and CDR2 ANQGSEA. CDR3 length: 13 amino acids. CDR3 bases: TGCAGCGTGGGACAGGGGGCCACAGATACGCAGTATTTT. Its protein product is CSVGQGATDTQYF.

The chain combines TRBV7-7 with TRBJ2-3; D gene unclear. This CDR3 spans 13 amino acids. The V gene lost 4 bases and the J gene lost 4 bases, with 9 bases spanning the gap. Germline assignment: CDR1 SSHAT and CDR2 FNYEAQ (reference sequence). The CDR3 spells CASSSDLADTQYF. The CDR3 DNA follows: TGTGCCAGCAGCTCCGACTTGGCAGATACGCAGTATTTT.

The chain combines TRBV4-2 with TRBJ2-3, with TRBD2 identical over 8 bases. The V gene end was trimmed by 3 bases and the J gene end by 5 bases; junction bases not matched to a gene: 4. The CDR3 sequence is 14 residues long. Germline CDR1 and CDR2: LGHNA and YNFKEQ. The CDR3 region has the DNA TGTGCCAGCAGCCACGCTACTAGCGGAGATACGCAGTATTTT. Translated, it gives CASSHATSGDTQYF.

The V gene is TRBV6-1, the J gene TRBJ1-1; D call uncertain. This CDR3 comprises 11 residues. V was cut by 10 bases and J by 3 bases, with 9 bases left in between. Germline V gene data show CDR1 as MNHNS and CDR2 as SASEGT. CDR3 sequence reads: CATVSDTEAFF. The CDR3 DNA is TGTGCCACCGTCTCGGACACTGAAGCTTTCTTT.

The chain combines TRBV6-5 with TRBJ2-4, with unresolved D. This CDR3 is built from 16 residues. V lost 0 bases to trimming and J lost 1 base, with 10 bases between them. Germline V gives CDR1 MNHEY, CDR2 SVGAGI. The CDR3 spells CASSYSESVAKNIQYF. The DNA for the CDR3 is TGTGCCAGCAGTTACTCAGAGTCTGTGGCCAAAAACATTCAGTACTTC.

This rearrangement joins TRBV5-1 to TRBJ2-5; D may be TRBD2 (6 bases). CDR1 is SGHRS and CDR2 is YFSETQ in the germline V gene. This CDR3 has 13 residues. V was pared by 2 bases and J by 4 bases, with 9 bases between. In DNA, the CDR3 is TGCGCCAGCAGCTTCGGCGGGGCAGAGACCCAGTACTTC. Residues: CASSFGGAETQYF.

The rearrangement uses TRBV6-4 and TRBJ2-3; TRBD1 aligns across 9 bases. The V and J ends lost 1 base and 3 bases, in that order; junction bases with no gene match: 5. The germline gives CDR1 MRHNA, CDR2 SNTAGT. The CDR3 extends over 16 amino acids. The CDR3 reads CASSDWDREGTDTQYF. In nucleotides, the CDR3 is TGTGCCAGCAGTGACTGGGACAGGGAAGGGACAGATACGCAGTATTTT.

The chain combines TRBV6-5 with TRBJ1-4; 12 bases are a match to TRBD1. The junction had 3 bases not matched to a gene; V was cut back by 6 bases and J by 7 bases. The CDR3 spans 14 residues. CDR1 and CDR2 (germline): MNHEY, SVGAGI. CDR3 sequence: CASRGDRGREKLFF. CDR3 bases: TGTGCCAGCAGGGGGGACAGGGGGCGTGAAAAACTGTTTTTT.

This clone was recorded at least ten times. This chain links TRBV24-1 with TRBJ2-2; no clear D gene. Germline CDR1 and CDR2: KGHDR and SFDVKD. Trimming removed 6 bases from V and 1 base from J, with 17 bases in between. The CDR3 spans 17 residues. CDR3 nucleotides: TGTGCCACCAGTCTAACGCCCTACAGCAAGAACACCGGGGAGCTGTTTTTT. It is translated as CATSLTPYSKNTGELFF.

The chain couples TRBV5-1 to TRBJ2-5; no clear D gene. This CDR3 is 14 amino acids long. Germline-derived CDR1 and CDR2 are SGHRS and YFSETQ. Trimming pared 0 bases from V and 2 bases from J, leaving 8 bases between. This CDR3 reads CASSLDPQQETQYF. DNA of the CDR3: TGCGCCAGCAGCTTGGATCCACAACAAGAGACCCAGTACTTC.

This chain joins TRBV19 and TRBJ1-1, with D unresolved. The germline V gene encodes CDR1 LNHDA and CDR2 SQIVND (reference sequence). This CDR3 is built from 16 residues. Trimming removed 6 bases from V and 2 bases from J, with 19 bases in between. This chain's CDR3 is CASRTLTVERNTEAFF. In DNA form, the CDR3 reads TGTGCCAGTAGGACCCTGACTGTGGAAAGAAACACTGAAGCTTTCTTT.

The chain carries TRBV28 and TRBJ1-5; D perhaps matches TRBD1 (5 bases). This CDR3 region has 16 residues. V was cut by 6 bases and J by 2 bases, with 17 bases left in between. Germline CDR1 is MDHEN and CDR2 is SYDVKM. The CDR3 DNA is TGTGCCAGCAGCTGGCCGGGGGAGTCCGGCAATCAGCCCCAGCATTTT. Protein: CASSWPGESGNQPQHF.

The gene calls are TRBV7-9 and TRBJ2-3; D is ambiguous. CDR1 SEHNR and CDR2 FQNEAQ come from the germline V gene (reference sequence). Trimming cost V 5 bases and J 8 bases, with 11 bases left between them. The length of the CDR3 is 12 residues. CDR3 amino acids: CASSPSGTTQYF. As DNA, the CDR3 is TGTGCCAGCAGCCCTTCGGGTACTACGCAGTATTTT.